The 13 T cell receptor beta chains given below trace back to one sample, sequenced in a study of shared clonotypes between healthy human individuals. Profiled with immunoSEQ multiplex PCR; TCRdb holds only in-frame clones, not every one. This table holds roughly 2,500,000 clones, 93% found once. Sequenced sample: naive CD4+ T cells from PBMCs. This sample's subset: CD45RA+ positively selected. These receptors came from a man aged 18 to 35 in good health. Some clones in this sample may be carry-over from other donors' samples.

This clone was detected only once. The chain has TRBV9 and TRBJ2-1; D possibly corresponds to TRBD2 (5 bases). This CDR3 region has 14 residues. V was cut by 4 bases and J by 5 bases, with 13 bases left in between. Germline CDR1 is SGDLS and CDR2 is YYNGEE. CDR3 sequence: CASSPGLTHNEQFF. For the CDR3, the DNA is TGTGCCAGCAGCCCAGGACTGACTCACAATGAGCAGTTCTTC.

The V and J genes are TRBV28 and TRBJ1-1; no clear D. The CDR3 has 14 amino acids. Trimming took off 2 bases at V and 8 bases at J, with 15 bases between the two ends. In germline, CDR1 is MDHEN, CDR2 SYDVKM. The chain's CDR3 is CASSLVGQNKEAFF. The CDR3 DNA reads TGTGCCAGCAGTTTAGTCGGGCAGAACAAGGAAGCTTTCTTT. Combining the CDR3 with reference TRBV28 and TRBJ1-1 gives the whole variable domain DVKVTQSSRYLVKRTGEKVFLECVQDMDHENMFWYRQDPGLGLRLIYFSYDVKMKEKGDIPEGYSVSREKKERFSLILESASTNQTSMYLCASSLVGQNKEAFFGQGTRLTVV.

V gene TRBV11-2 combines with J gene TRBJ2-4; D is undetermined. V lost 4 bases and J lost 8, with 12 bases in between. CDR3 length: 13 amino acids. Per the germline V gene, CDR1 is SGHAT and CDR2 is FQNNGV. The CDR3 loop is CASSSAYGDIQYF. The CDR3 DNA sequence: TGTGCCAGCAGCTCCGCATATGGGGACATTCAGTACTTC.

This rearrangement joins TRBV5-1 to TRBJ2-2, with D hard to call. The V end lost 0 bases, the J end lost 4 bases, and 7 bases lay between the germline ends. CDR1 and CDR2 (germline): SGHRS, YFSETQ. The CDR3 has 14 residues. The CDR3 nucleotides are TGCGCCAGCAGCTTGGATGGGTTCACCGGGGAGCTGTTTTTT. Translation gives CASSLDGFTGELFF.

The rearrangement uses TRBV11-2 and TRBJ2-2; D is ambiguous. The CDR3 is 14 amino acids. Germline CDR1 and CDR2: SGHAT and FQNNGV. V shed 0 bases and J shed 4 bases, with 6 bases lying between them. This CDR3 reads CASSLEAFTGELFF. In nucleotides, the CDR3 is TGTGCCAGCAGCTTAGAGGCCTTCACCGGGGAGCTGTTTTTT.

This clone has only a few counts. This chain connects TRBV27 to TRBJ1-5; D remains unclear. The germline CDR1 and CDR2 sequences are MNHEY and SMNVEV (reference sequence). CDR3 length equals 15 residues. The V gene lost 8 bases and the J gene lost 3 bases, with 17 bases spanning the gap. DNA for the CDR3: TGTGCCAGCTCCGTGAACGGAGGACCCAATCAGCCCCAGCATTTT. Translation gives CASSVNGGPNQPQHF.

The chain carries TRBV5-1 and TRBJ2-1, with D perhaps TRBD1 (6 bases). The CDR3 runs 14 residues. V lost 0 bases, J lost 8 bases, and 12 bases lay in between. Germline CDR1 and CDR2: SGHRS and YFSETQ. The CDR3 bases are TGCGCCAGCAGCTTGGTACAGGGCTTGGATGAGCAGTTCTTC. The encoded protein is CASSLVQGLDEQFF.

The J gene is TRBJ1-5, the V gene TRBV19; D call uncertain. This CDR3 region has 15 residues. CDR1 LNHDA and CDR2 SQIVND come from the germline V gene (reference sequence). The V and J ends lost 1 base and 4 bases respectively, with 11 bases between them. This CDR3 reads CASSIVDTLNQPQHF. CDR3 nucleotides: TGTGCCAGTAGTATAGTTGACACGCTGAATCAGCCCCAGCATTTT.

The gene calls are TRBV28 and TRBJ2-5; 7 bases are a match to TRBD2. The CDR3 is 13 amino acids. Germline lookup yields CDR1 MDHEN and CDR2 SYDVKM. V shed 8 bases, J shed 1 base, and the junction held 4 bases outside the gene matches. This CDR3 is CASLSSGQETQYF. The CDR3 coding sequence is TGTGCCAGCCTATCTAGCGGCCAAGAGACCCAGTACTTC.

The chain has TRBV7-3 and TRBJ2-2; the D gene is possibly TRBD2 (6 bases). The germline V gene has CDR1 SGHTA and CDR2 FQGTGA. The CDR3 totals 16 residues. Trimming left V 4 bases short and J 2 bases short, with 14 bases between. This chain's CDR3 is CASSYRPGANTGELFF. The DNA of the CDR3 is TGTGCCAGCAGCTATCGTCCGGGAGCCAACACCGGGGAGCTGTTTTTT.

The chain carries TRBV6-1 and TRBJ2-5; 11 positions match TRBD2. Trimming took 4 bases from V and 0 from J; bases not matched to a gene: 7. CDR1 is MNHNS, CDR2 SASEGT, per germline. The CDR3 has 17 amino acids. CDR3 nucleotide sequence: TGTGCCAGCAGTGGGGGGGGGACTAGCGGATACCAAGAGACCCAGTACTTC. Translating gives CASSGGGTSGYQETQYF.

V gene TRBV30 combines with J gene TRBJ2-1; perhaps TRBD1 as D (5 bases). The CDR3 has 12 amino acids. Between the trimmed V and J ends, which lost 5 bases and 8 bases, there was a span of 13 bases. Germline-derived CDR1 and CDR2 are GTSNPN and SVGIG (reference sequence). CDR3 amino acids: CAWEKGFDEQFF. CDR3 DNA sequence: TGTGCCTGGGAAAAGGGGTTTGATGAGCAGTTCTTC.

The J gene is TRBJ2-7, the V gene TRBV28, with 7 bases identical to TRBD2. V shed 2 bases and J 6 bases; nucleotides not matched to a gene: 7. The CDR3 sequence is 14 residues long. Germline lookup yields CDR1 MDHEN and CDR2 SYDVKM. This CDR3 reads CASSLAGAPPEQYF. The CDR3 nucleotides are TGTGCCAGCAGTTTAGCGGGAGCCCCCCCCGAGCAGTACTTC.